These 17 T cell receptor beta chains share one sample of origin, sequenced in a study of immune characteristics of hereditary and idiopathic chronic pancreatitis. The data were produced by immunoSEQ multiplex PCR, yet TCRdb's version contains in-frame clones alone and is incomplete. The sample shows about 6,000 clones, approximately 70% of them seen only once. Patients having total pancreatectomy with islet autotransplantation provided the chronic pancreatitis pancreas tissue. The sequenced material came from pancreas tissue with hereditary chronic pancreatitis. The receptors stem from a human donor with chronic pancreatitis.

The rearrangement links TRBV27 to TRBJ1-2, with D maybe TRBD1 (5 bases). The CDR3 consists of 14 residues. The ends were cut back, 3 bases at V and 0 bases at J, with 8 bases in the middle. CDR1 is MNHEY, CDR2 SMNVEV, per germline (reference sequence). DNA of the CDR3: TGTGCCAGCAGTTTCGGGACTTCTAACTATGGCTACACCTTC. This translates into CASSFGTSNYGYTF.

The J gene is TRBJ2-3, the V gene TRBV7-2, with D perhaps TRBD1 or TRBD2 (5 bases each). The V and J ends lost 5 bases and 2 bases respectively, with 11 bases between them. The CDR3 totals 14 residues. Germline lookup yields CDR1 SGHTA and CDR2 FQGNSA. Written as DNA, the CDR3 is TGTGCCAGCAGCCAGGGACCTTTCACAGATACGCAGTATTTT. Protein: CASSQGPFTDTQYF.

The V call is TRBV5-1, the J call TRBJ2-2; D remains ambiguous. This CDR3 comprises 14 residues. Trimming left V 0 bases short and J 3 bases short, with 6 bases between. CDR1 SGHRS and CDR2 YFSETQ come from the germline V gene. The CDR3 DNA reads TGCGCCAGCAGCTTGGAAGGGTACACCGGGGAGCTGTTTTTT. It is translated as CASSLEGYTGELFF.

This clone was counted only a few times. This chain connects TRBV2 to TRBJ1-3; tentative D call: TRBD1 (5 bases). The germline V gene encodes CDR1 SNHLY and CDR2 FYNNEI. This CDR3 contains 16 residues. The V gene lost 7 bases and the J gene lost 0 bases, with 16 bases spanning the gap. CDR3 loop: CASMKDWGNSGNTIYF. The CDR3, as DNA: TGTGCCAGCATGAAGGACTGGGGGAACTCTGGAAACACCATATATTTT.

The chain couples TRBV5-6 to TRBJ2-1; D is unresolved. Trimming shortened V by 2 bases and J by 5 bases, and 2 bases separated the two germline ends. The CDR3 covers 11 residues. The V gene's germline CDR1 is SGHDT and CDR2 YYEEEE. The CDR3 loop reads CASSLDNEQFF. Here the CDR3 DNA reads TGTGCCAGCAGCTTAGACAATGAGCAGTTCTTC.

This chain joins TRBV10-1 and TRBJ2-7; D is perhaps TRBD1 or TRBD2 (6 bases each). V lost 9 bases, J lost 1 base, and 13 bases lay in between. Germline V gene data show CDR1 as WNHNN and CDR2 as SYGVQD (reference sequence). This CDR3 has 13 residues. This CDR3 is CARGWGASYEQYV. CDR3 in DNA: TGCGCCAGAGGGTGGGGGGCTTCCTACGAGCAGTACGTC.

This clone has only a few counts. CDR3 sequence: CASSLRLYGYTF. The CDR3 coding sequence is TGTGCCAGCAGCTTGCGGCTCTATGGCTACACCTTC. The genes are TRBV5-6 and TRBJ1-2; the D is unclear. There are 12 residues in the CDR3. Trimming cost V 1 base and J 4 bases, with 5 bases left between them. The germline gives CDR1 SGHDT, CDR2 YYEEEE.

CDR3 protein: CASSFGGQGNEKLFF. The CDR3 DNA reads TGTGCCAGCAGTTTCGGAGGACAGGGAAATGAAAAACTGTTTTTT. The V call is TRBV28, the J call TRBJ1-4; 8 bases are shared with TRBD1. The germline CDR1 and CDR2 sequences are MDHEN and SYDVKM. The CDR3 sequence is 15 residues long. V lost 3 bases and J lost 5; bases outside the gene matches: 5.

V and J are TRBV27 and TRBJ1-1; D remains unclear. Germline V gives CDR1 MNHEY, CDR2 SMNVEV (reference sequence). CDR3 length: 13 residues. V lost 2 bases and J lost 8, with 12 bases in between. CDR3 nucleotide sequence: TGTGCCAGCAGTTTAGGGCACACGGCCGAAGCTTTCTTT. It is translated as CASSLGHTAEAFF.

The rearrangement uses TRBV19 and TRBJ1-6, with a tentative D call TRBD1 (6 bases). The CDR3 is 13 residues long. Looked up from germline, CDR1 is LNHDA and CDR2 is SQIVND (reference sequence). V was shortened by 3 bases and J by 10 bases, with 10 bases between the two germline ends. CDR3 residues: CASSMGRGSPLHF. CDR3 DNA: TGTGCCAGTAGTATGGGCAGGGGCTCACCCCTCCACTTT.

The count of this clone is one. The V gene is TRBV21-1, the J gene TRBJ1-5. TRBV21-1 is reported as a pseudogene. This CDR3 is 10 amino acids long. The CDR3 DNA is TGTGCCAGCAGCAATCAGCCCCAGCATTTT. Its translation is CASSNQPQHF.

The chain is built from TRBV4-1 and TRBJ2-1; D not certain. The CDR3 sequence is 16 residues long. The ends were cut back, 1 base at V and 0 bases at J, with 10 bases in the middle. Per the germline V gene, CDR1 is MGHRA and CDR2 is YSYEKL. For the CDR3, the DNA is TGCGCCAGCAGCCAAGTGGACCTAATCTCCTACAATGAGCAGTTCTTC. This codes for CASSQVDLISYNEQFF.

The chain employs TRBV3-1 (or the pseudogene TRBV3-2) and TRBJ1-4, with 10 bases that match TRBD1. The V gene's germline CDR1 is LGHDT and CDR2 YNNKEL (reference sequence). V was clipped by 1 base and J by 7 bases; unmatched bases: 3. There are 15 residues in the CDR3. DNA of the CDR3: TGTGCCAGCAGCCAAGGGACAGGGGGGGCTGAAAAACTGTTTTTT. Translated, it gives CASSQGTGGAEKLFF.

This rearrangement joins TRBV6-5 to TRBJ2-1; perhaps TRBD2 as D (6 bases). V shed 4 bases and J shed 7 bases, with 14 bases lying between them. The CDR3 has 14 residues. Per the germline V gene, CDR1 is MNHEY and CDR2 is SVGAGI. The CDR3 loop reads CASSWDSEGNEQFF. The CDR3 DNA follows: TGTGCCAGCAGTTGGGACTCTGAGGGGAATGAGCAGTTCTTC.

V usage is TRBV4-1 and J usage is TRBJ1-3; 11 bases are shared with TRBD1. Germline V gives CDR1 MGHRA, CDR2 YSYEKL. The CDR3 is 19 residues long. V lost 4 bases and J lost 2; bases outside the gene matches: 13. CDR3: CASSRQPGQGEGAGNTIYF. The CDR3 bases are TGCGCCAGCAGCCGTCAACCGGGACAGGGGGAAGGAGCTGGAAACACCATATATTTT.

This clone came up a few times. This chain joins TRBV4-1 and TRBJ1-3; D remains unclear. This CDR3 contains 15 residues. V lost 0 bases, J lost 4 bases, and 10 bases lay in between. Germline lookup yields CDR1 MGHRA and CDR2 YSYEKL. The CDR3 is CASSQDRQVGNTIYF. The CDR3 DNA reads as TGCGCCAGCAGCCAAGATCGGCAGGTGGGAAACACCATATATTTT.

There are a few counts of this clone. The V and J genes are TRBV6-1 and TRBJ1-6, with a possible D match to TRBD1 (6 bases). CDR3 length equals 14 residues. With 1 base removed from V and 8 bases from J, the gap between germline ends came to 9 bases. CDR1 and CDR2 from the germline V gene are MNHNS and SASEGT. The CDR3 DNA is TGTGCCAGCAGTGAAGGACAGGCTTATTCACCCCTCCACTTT. Its protein product is CASSEGQAYSPLHF.